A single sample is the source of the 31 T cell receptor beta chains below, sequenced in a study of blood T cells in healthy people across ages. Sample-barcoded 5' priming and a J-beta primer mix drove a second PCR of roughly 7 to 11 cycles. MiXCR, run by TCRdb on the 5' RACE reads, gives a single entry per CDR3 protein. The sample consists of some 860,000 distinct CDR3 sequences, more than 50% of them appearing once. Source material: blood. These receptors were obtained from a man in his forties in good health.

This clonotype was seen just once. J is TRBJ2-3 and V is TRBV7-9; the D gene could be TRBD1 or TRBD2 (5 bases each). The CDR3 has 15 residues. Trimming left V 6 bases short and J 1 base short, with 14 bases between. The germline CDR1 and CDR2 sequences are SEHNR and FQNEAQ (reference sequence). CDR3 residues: CASRLGAGGTDTQYF. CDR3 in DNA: TGTGCCAGCAGGCTAGGGGCGGGTGGCACAGATACGCAGTATTTT.

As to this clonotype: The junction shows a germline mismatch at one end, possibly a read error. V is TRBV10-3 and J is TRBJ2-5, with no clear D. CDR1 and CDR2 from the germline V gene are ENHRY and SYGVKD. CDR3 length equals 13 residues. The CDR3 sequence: CAISEGLQATQYF. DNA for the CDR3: TGTGCCATCAGTGAGGGGCTCCAAGCGACCCAGTACTTC.

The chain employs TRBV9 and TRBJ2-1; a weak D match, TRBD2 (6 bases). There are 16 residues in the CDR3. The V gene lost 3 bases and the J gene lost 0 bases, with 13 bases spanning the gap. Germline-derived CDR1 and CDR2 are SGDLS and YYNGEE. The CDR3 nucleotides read TGTGCCAGCAGCGCAGAAGCGGGCCCCTCCTACAATGAGCAGTTCTTC. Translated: CASSAEAGPSYNEQFF.

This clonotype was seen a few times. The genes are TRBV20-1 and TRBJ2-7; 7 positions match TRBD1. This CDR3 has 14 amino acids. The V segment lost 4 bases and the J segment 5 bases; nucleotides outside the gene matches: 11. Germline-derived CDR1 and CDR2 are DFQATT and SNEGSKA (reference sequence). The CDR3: CSATSNRGSHEQYF. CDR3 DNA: TGCAGTGCTACGTCAAACAGGGGATCGCACGAGCAGTACTTC.

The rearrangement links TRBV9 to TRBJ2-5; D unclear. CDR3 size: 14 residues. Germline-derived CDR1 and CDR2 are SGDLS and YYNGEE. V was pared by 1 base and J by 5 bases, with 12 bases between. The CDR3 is CASSVSGVVETQYF. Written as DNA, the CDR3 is TGTGCCAGCAGCGTATCGGGTGTAGTGGAGACCCAGTACTTC.

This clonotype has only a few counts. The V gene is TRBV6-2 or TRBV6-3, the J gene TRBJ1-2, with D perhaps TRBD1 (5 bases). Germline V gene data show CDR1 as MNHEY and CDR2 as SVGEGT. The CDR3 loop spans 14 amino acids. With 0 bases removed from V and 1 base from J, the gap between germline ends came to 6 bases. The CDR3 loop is CASSYSGDNYGYTF. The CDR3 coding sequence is TGTGCCAGCAGTTACTCGGGGGATAACTATGGCTACACCTTC.

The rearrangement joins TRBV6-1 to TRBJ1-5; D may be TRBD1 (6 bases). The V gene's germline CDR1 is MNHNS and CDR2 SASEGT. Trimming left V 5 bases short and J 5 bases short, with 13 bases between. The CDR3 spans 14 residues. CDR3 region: CASSKQGRDQPQHF. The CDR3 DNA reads TGTGCCAGCAGTAAACAGGGTAGAGATCAGCCCCAGCATTTT.

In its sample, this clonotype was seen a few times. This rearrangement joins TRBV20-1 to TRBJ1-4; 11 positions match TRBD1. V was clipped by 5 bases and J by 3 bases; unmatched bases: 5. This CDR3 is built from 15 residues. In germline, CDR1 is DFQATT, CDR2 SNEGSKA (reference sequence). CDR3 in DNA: TGCAGTGCTTGGACAGGGGGCCAACCTAATGAAAAACTGTTTTTT. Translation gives CSAWTGGQPNEKLFF.

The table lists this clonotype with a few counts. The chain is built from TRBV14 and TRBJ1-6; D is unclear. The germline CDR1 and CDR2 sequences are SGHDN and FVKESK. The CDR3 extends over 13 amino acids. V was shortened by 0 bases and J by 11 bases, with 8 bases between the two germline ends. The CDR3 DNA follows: TGTGCCAGCAGCCAAGAGATGTACACACCCCTCCACTTT. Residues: CASSQEMYTPLHF.

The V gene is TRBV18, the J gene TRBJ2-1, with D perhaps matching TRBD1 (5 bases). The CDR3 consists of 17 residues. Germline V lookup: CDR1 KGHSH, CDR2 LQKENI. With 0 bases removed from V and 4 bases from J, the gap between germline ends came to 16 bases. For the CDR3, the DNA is TGTGCCAGCTCACCACCGGTGGGGCAGGGAACATACAATGAGCAGTTCTTC. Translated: CASSPPVGQGTYNEQFF.

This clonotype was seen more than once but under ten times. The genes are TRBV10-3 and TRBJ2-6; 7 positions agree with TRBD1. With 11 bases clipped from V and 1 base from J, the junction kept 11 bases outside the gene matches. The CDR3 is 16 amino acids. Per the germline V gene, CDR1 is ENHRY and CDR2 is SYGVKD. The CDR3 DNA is TGTGCCGCCATGACAGGGAAATTGTCTGGGGCCAACGTCCTGACTTTC. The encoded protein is CAAMTGKLSGANVLTF.

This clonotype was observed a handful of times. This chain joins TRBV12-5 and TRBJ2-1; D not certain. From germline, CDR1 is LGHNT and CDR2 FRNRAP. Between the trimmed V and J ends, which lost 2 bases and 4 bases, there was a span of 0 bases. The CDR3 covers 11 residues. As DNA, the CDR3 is TGTGCTAGTGGTTTGTACAATGAGCAGTTCTTC. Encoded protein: CASGLYNEQFF.

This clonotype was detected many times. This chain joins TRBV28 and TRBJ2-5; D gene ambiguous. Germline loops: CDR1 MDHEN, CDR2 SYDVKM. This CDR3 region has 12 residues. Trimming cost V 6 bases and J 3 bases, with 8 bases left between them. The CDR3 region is CASSLVKETQYF. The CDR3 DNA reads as TGTGCCAGCAGCCTGGTTAAAGAGACCCAGTACTTC.

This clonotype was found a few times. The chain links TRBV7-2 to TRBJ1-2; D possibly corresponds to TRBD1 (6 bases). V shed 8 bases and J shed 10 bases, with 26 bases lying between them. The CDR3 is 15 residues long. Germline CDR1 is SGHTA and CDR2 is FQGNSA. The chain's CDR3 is CASWAPKTGSPVYTF. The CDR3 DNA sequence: TGTGCCAGCTGGGCACCCAAGACAGGCTCTCCGGTCTACACCTTC.

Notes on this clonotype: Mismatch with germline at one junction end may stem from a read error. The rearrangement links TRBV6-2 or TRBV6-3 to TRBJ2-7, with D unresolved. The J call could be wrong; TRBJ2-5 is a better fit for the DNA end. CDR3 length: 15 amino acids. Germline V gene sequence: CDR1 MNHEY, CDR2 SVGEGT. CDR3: CAGSIPGHVQETQYF. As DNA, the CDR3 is TGTGCCGGCAGTATCCCCGGCCACGTACAAGAGACCCAGTACTTC.

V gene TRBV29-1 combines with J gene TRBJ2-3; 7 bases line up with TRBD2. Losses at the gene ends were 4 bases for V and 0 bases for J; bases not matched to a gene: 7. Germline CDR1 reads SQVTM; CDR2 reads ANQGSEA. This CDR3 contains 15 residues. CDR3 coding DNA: TGCAGCGTTGTAAGGCTAGCGGTGAGCACAGATACGCAGTATTTT. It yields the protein CSVVRLAVSTDTQYF.

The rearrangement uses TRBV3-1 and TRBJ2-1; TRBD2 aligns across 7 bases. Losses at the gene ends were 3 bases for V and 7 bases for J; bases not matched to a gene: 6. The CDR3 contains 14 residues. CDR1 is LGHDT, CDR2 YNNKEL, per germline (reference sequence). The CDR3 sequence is CASSQGGSMNEQFF. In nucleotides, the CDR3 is TGTGCCAGCAGCCAGGGAGGGAGTATGAATGAGCAGTTCTTC.

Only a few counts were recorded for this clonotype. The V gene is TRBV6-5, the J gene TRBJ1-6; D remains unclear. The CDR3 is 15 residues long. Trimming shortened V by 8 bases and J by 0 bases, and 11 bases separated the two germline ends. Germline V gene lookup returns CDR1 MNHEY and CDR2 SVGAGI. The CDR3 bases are TGTGCCAGCCGGCGTTTGAGCTCCTATAATTCACCCCTCCACTTT. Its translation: CASRRLSSYNSPLHF.

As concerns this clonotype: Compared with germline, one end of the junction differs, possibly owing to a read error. The CDR3 DNA follows: TGTGCCAGCGCGACGGTGGGTGAGCGGTTCTTC. Protein: CASATVGERFF. The chain has TRBV3-1 and TRBJ2-1, with D unclear. Germline V lookup: CDR1 LGHDT, CDR2 YNNKEL (reference sequence). The CDR3 runs 11 residues.

Here the CDR3 reads CASSPPGMYTDTQYF. CDR3 nucleotides: TGTGCCAGCAGCCCTCCCGGGATGTACACAGATACGCAGTATTTT. This chain connects TRBV7-9 to TRBJ2-3, with D possibly being TRBD2 (5 bases). Trimming removed 5 bases at V and 2 bases at J, with 14 bases between. This CDR3 region has 15 residues. Germline CDR1 reads SEHNR; CDR2 reads FQNEAQ (reference sequence).

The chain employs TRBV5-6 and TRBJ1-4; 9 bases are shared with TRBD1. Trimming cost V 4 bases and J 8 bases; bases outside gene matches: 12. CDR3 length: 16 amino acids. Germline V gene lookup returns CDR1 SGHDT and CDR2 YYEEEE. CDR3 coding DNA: TGTGCCAGCAGCAATACCAACAGGGGGCGAGAGGAAAAACTGTTTTTT. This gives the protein CASSNTNRGREEKLFF.

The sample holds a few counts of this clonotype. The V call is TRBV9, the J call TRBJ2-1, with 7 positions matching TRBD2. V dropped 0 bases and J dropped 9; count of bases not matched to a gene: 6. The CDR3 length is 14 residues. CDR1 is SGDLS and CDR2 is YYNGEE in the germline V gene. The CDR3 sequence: CASSVVATSFEQFF. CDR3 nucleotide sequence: TGTGCCAGCAGCGTAGTCGCGACTAGCTTTGAGCAGTTCTTC.

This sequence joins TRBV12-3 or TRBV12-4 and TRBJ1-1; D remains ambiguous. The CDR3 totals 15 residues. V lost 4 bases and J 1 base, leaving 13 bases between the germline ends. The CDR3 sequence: CASSSRGGGNTEAFF. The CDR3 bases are TGTGCCAGCAGTTCACGCGGCGGAGGGAACACTGAAGCTTTCTTT.

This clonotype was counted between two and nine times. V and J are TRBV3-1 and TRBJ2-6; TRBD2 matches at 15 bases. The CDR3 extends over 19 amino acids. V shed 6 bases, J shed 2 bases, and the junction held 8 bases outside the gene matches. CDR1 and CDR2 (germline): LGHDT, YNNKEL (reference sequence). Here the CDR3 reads CASSRYRTSGGAGANVLTF. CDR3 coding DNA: TGTGCCAGCAGTCGCTACCGGACTAGCGGGGGGGCTGGGGCCAACGTCCTGACTTTC. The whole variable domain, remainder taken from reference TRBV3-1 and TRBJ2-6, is DTAVSQTPKYLVTQMGNDKSIKCEQNLGHDTMYWYKQDSKKFLKIMFSYNNKELIINETVPNRFSPKSPDKAHLNLHINSLELGDSAVYFCASSRYRTSGGAGANVLTFGAGSRLTVL.

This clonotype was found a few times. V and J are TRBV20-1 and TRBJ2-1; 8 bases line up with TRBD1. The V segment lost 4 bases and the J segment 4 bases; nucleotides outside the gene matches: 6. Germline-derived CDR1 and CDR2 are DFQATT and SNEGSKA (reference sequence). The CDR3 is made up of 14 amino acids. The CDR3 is CSANQGAIYNEQFF. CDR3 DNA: TGCAGTGCTAATCAGGGGGCGATTTACAATGAGCAGTTCTTC.

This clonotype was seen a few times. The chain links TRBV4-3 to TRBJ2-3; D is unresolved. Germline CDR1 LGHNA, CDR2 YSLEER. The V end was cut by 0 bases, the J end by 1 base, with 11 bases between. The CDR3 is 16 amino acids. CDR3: CASSQDRYTGTDTQYF. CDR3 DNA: TGCGCCAGCAGCCAAGATCGATATACAGGCACAGATACGCAGTATTTT.

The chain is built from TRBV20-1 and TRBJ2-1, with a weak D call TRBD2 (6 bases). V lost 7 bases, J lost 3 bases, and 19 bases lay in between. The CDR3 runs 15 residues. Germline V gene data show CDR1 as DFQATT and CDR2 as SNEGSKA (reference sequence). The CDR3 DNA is TGCAGTGTCAAACCAATCGGGCGGGACTACAATGAGCAGTTCTTC. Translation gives CSVKPIGRDYNEQFF.

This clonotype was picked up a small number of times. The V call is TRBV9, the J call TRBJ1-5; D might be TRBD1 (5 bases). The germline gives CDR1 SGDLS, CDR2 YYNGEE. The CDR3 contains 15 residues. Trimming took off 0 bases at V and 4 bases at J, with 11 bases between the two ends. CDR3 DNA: TGTGCCAGCAGCGTAGGGGGCGCGGGGAATCAGCCCCAGCATTTT. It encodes CASSVGGAGNQPQHF.

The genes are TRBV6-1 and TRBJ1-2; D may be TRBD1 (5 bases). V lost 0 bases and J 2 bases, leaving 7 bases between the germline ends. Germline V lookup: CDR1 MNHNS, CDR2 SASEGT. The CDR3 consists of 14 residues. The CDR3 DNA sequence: TGTGCCAGCAGTGAAGCCTCAGGGAACTATGGCTACACCTTC. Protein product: CASSEASGNYGYTF.

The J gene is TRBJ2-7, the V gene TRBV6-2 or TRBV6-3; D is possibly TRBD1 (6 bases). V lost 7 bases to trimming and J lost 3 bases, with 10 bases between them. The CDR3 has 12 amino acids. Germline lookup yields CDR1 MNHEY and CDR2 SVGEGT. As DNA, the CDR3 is TGTGCCAGCACCGAGGGGGTCTACGAGCAGTACTTC. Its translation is CASTEGVYEQYF.

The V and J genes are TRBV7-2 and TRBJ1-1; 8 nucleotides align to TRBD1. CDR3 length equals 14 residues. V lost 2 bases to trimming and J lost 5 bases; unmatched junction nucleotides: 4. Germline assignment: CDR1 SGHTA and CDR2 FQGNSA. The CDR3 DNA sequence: TGTGCCAGCAGCTTACGACAGGGGATGACTGAAGCTTTCTTT. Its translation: CASSLRQGMTEAFF.